The 9 T cell receptor beta chains given below trace back to one sample, sequenced in a study of PD-1 blockade in classical Hodgkin lymphoma. The repertoire was sequenced with immunoSEQ multiplex PCR; TCRdb's copy has only in-frame clones and lacks some. The sample includes under 95,000 clones, 92% of them seen just once. Every one of the patients relapsed after autologous stem cell transplantation (brentuximab vedotin exposure was variable). Sample: peripheral blood mononuclear cells (PBMCs), taken before the second cycle of nivolumab. The receptors were sampled from a human donor with classical Hodgkin lymphoma.

This chain connects TRBV5-8 to TRBJ1-1; D uncertain. Trimming pared 4 bases from V and 5 bases from J, leaving 12 bases between. Germline lookup yields CDR1 SGHTS and CDR2 YDEGEE. The CDR3 runs to 13 residues. The CDR3 DNA follows: TGTGCCAGCAGCACCCCAGGAGGGACTGAAGCTTTCTTT. Translation: CASSTPGGTEAFF. The full variable domain, in which reference TRBV5-8 and TRBJ1-1 provide the parts outside the CDR3, is EAGVTQSPTHLIKTRGQQATLRCSPISGHTSVYWYQQALGLGLQFLLWYDEGEERNRGNFPPRFSGRQFPNYSSELNVNALELEDSALYLCASSTPGGTEAFFGQGTRLTVV.

The rearrangement uses TRBV2 and TRBJ1-5; 8 bases agree with TRBD1. This CDR3 comprises 15 residues. Germline CDR1 is SNHLY and CDR2 is FYNNEI. V dropped 5 bases and J dropped 2; count of bases not matched to a gene: 5. The CDR3 region is CASSLDRGGNQPQHF. The CDR3 DNA is TGTGCCAGCAGTTTAGACAGGGGCGGCAATCAGCCCCAGCATTTT. The full variable domain, completed using reference TRBV2 and TRBJ1-5, is EPEVTQTPSHQVTQMGQEVILRCVPISNHLYFYWYRQILGQKVEFLVSFYNNEISEKSEIFDDQFSVERPDGSNFTLKIRSTKLEDSAMYFCASSLDRGGNQPQHFGDGTRLSIL.

The rearrangement joins TRBV11-1 to TRBJ2-3; a weak D match, TRBD2 (7 bases). The length of the CDR3 is 16 residues. Trimming took 2 bases from V and 6 from J, leaving 18 bases between them. The germline V gene encodes CDR1 SGHAT and CDR2 FQDESV (reference sequence). DNA of the CDR3: TGTGCCAGCAGCTTATTTCCTCGGGGGGCTCTGGATACGCAGTATTTT. Protein sequence: CASSLFPRGALDTQYF. The entire variable domain, with the rest obtained from reference TRBV11-1 and TRBJ2-3, is as follows: EAEVAQSPRYKITEKSQAVAFWCDPISGHATLYWYRQILGQGPELLVQFQDESVVDDSQLPKDRFSAERLKGVDSTLKIQPAELGDSAMYLCASSLFPRGALDTQYFGPGTRLTVL.

DNA for the CDR3: TGTGCCAGTCACAGGGTCGGAAGCACTGAAGCTTTCTTT. Protein sequence: CASHRVGSTEAFF. The chain recombines TRBV6-5 with TRBJ1-1, with D perhaps TRBD1 (6 bases). Deletions cut 9 bases from V and 4 bases from J, with 15 bases between. The CDR3 extends over 13 amino acids. Germline CDR1 MNHEY, CDR2 SVGAGI.

The chain recombines TRBV10-3 with TRBJ2-7; the D gene is possibly TRBD2 (5 bases). The germline gives CDR1 ENHRY, CDR2 SYGVKD. The V gene lost 8 bases and the J gene lost 4 bases, with 18 bases spanning the gap. CDR3 length: 14 residues. The CDR3 bases are TGTGCCATCCGCCCTCCGGGTGGCGGGTACGAGCAGTACTTC. It yields the protein CAIRPPGGGYEQYF.

The genes are TRBV6-5 and TRBJ1-3, with D unclear. Trimming removed 5 bases from V and 2 bases from J, with 7 bases in between. Germline-derived CDR1 and CDR2 are MNHEY and SVGAGI. The CDR3 loop spans 13 amino acids. As DNA, the CDR3 is TGTGCCAGCAGTAGGAGTGCTGGAAACACCATATATTTT. Its translation is CASSRSAGNTIYF.

This clone showed up just once. The chain carries TRBV5-1 and TRBJ1-2, with TRBD1 as a possible D gene (6 bases). The CDR3 contains 15 residues. In germline, CDR1 is SGHRS, CDR2 YFSETQ. The V end lost 4 bases, the J end lost 4 bases, and 17 bases lay between the germline ends. Written as DNA, the CDR3 is TGCGCCAGCAGCGGAGCGGGGGGCAGGGGCTATGGCTACACCTTC. Translating gives CASSGAGGRGYGYTF. The entire variable domain, with the rest obtained from reference TRBV5-1 and TRBJ1-2, is as follows: KAGVTQTPRYLIKTRGQQVTLSCSPISGHRSVSWYQQTPGQGLQFLFEYFSETQRNKGNFPGRFSGRQFSNSRSEMNVSTLELGDSALYLCASSGAGGRGYGYTFGSGTRLTVV.

This chain uses TRBV5-1 with TRBJ2-3; the D is unclear. Looked up from germline, CDR1 is SGHRS and CDR2 is YFSETQ. Trimming cost V 8 bases and J 4 bases, with 14 bases left between them. The CDR3 is 13 residues long. DNA for the CDR3: TGCGCCAGTTCGACCTCCCCATCAGATACGCAGTATTTT. Translating gives CASSTSPSDTQYF.

The chain recombines TRBV25-1 with TRBJ1-1; no clear D. CDR1 MGHDK and CDR2 SYGVNS come from the germline V gene. V was clipped by 6 bases and J by 5 bases, with 22 bases between them. CDR3 size: 16 residues. CDR3 in DNA: TGTGCCAGCAGCCCCCCCGCGGGCTGGGATGGGACTGAAGCTTTCTTT. Translating gives CASSPPAGWDGTEAFF.